The 20 T cell receptor beta chains below were found in one sample sequenced in a study of T cells in Graves' hyperthyroidism and ophthalmopathy. RNA transcripts were the template for amplifying TCR beta CDR3 regions. Carried out on the TCR CDR3, a first-round RT-PCR used the HTBI primer set. TCRdb fed the multiplex PCR reads into MiXCR, producing one record per CDR3 protein. Among 550,000 to 650,000 distinct CDR3 sequences, about 14% were seen once, and the ten largest hold approximately 5.7%. Sequenced input: blood. The receptor source for this set is a woman aged 25-40 years with Graves' hyperthyroidism that later progressed to Graves' ophthalmopathy.

This clonotype showed up many times. This chain connects TRBV24-1 to TRBJ1-3, with TRBD1 identical over 8 bases. Looked up from germline, CDR1 is KGHDR and CDR2 is SFDVKD. The CDR3 length is 15 residues. V lost 4 bases, J lost 4 bases, and 5 bases stayed unmatched. As DNA, the CDR3 is TGTGCCACCAGTGAAGACAGGGGCTCCGGAAACACCATATATTTT. It is translated as CATSEDRGSGNTIYF.

This clonotype was seen a handful of times. The rearrangement uses TRBV20-1 and TRBJ1-1; 7 bases align to TRBD1. The V gene's germline CDR1 is DFQATT and CDR2 SNEGSKA (reference sequence). This CDR3 has 14 amino acids. Trimming removed 0 bases from V and 6 bases from J; junction bases left unmatched: 7. CDR3 protein: CSARDDREGPEAFF. The CDR3 DNA reads as TGCAGTGCTAGAGATGACAGGGAGGGACCTGAAGCTTTCTTT.

This clonotype was detected a few times. The rearrangement links TRBV19 to TRBJ1-6, with D uncertain. CDR1 LNHDA and CDR2 SQIVND come from the germline V gene (reference sequence). The CDR3 has 15 amino acids. The V and J ends lost 10 bases and 0 bases respectively, with 13 bases between them. CDR3 loop: CATKDTSSYNSPLHF. The CDR3 DNA reads as TGTGCCACTAAAGACACGAGCTCCTATAATTCACCCCTCCACTTT. Using reference TRBV19 and TRBJ1-6 for the parts outside the CDR3, the full variable domain is DGGITQSPKYLFRKEGQNVTLSCEQNLNHDAMYWYRQDPGQGLRLIYYSQIVNDFQKGDIAEGYSVSREKKESFPLTVTSAQKNPTAFYLCATKDTSSYNSPLHFGNGTRLTVT.

In its sample, this clonotype was seen many times. The chain is built from TRBV6-1 and TRBJ2-1, with 10 bases lining up with TRBD2. CDR3 size: 15 residues. The germline V gene has CDR1 MNHNS and CDR2 SASEGT. After removal of 1 base from V and 6 bases from J, the junction contained 3 bases not matched to a gene. The CDR3 DNA reads as TGTGCCAGCAGTGAAGGGCTAGCGGGAGTCAATGAGCAGTTCTTC. Protein product: CASSEGLAGVNEQFF.

Of note for this clonotype: This could be a read error, since a much larger clone is one nucleotide away. This chain uses TRBV24-1 with TRBJ2-1; D uncertain. The J call may be faulty, since TRBJ2-7 better matches the DNA end. CDR3 length: 13 residues. CDR1 is KGHDR, CDR2 SFDVKD, per germline. The CDR3 coding sequence is TGTGCCACCAGTGAGGAGTTTGACAATGAGCAGTACTTC. Its protein product is CATSEEFDNEQYF.

This chain's CDR3 is CASNPRAATDTQYF. The CDR3, as DNA: TGTGCCAGCAACCCCCGGGCCGCCACAGATACGCAGTATTTT. The chain joins TRBV2 to TRBJ2-3; D unresolved. Germline lookup yields CDR1 SNHLY and CDR2 FYNNEI. V was shortened by 7 bases and J by 2 bases, with 13 bases between the two germline ends. The CDR3 covers 14 residues.

This clonotype was recorded at least ten times. The DNA of the CDR3 is TGTGCCAGCCGGGACAGGAACAATGAGCAGTTCTTC. Its translation: CASRDRNNEQFF. The rearrangement uses TRBV10-3 and TRBJ2-1; 8 bases line up with TRBD1. CDR1 ENHRY and CDR2 SYGVKD come from the germline V gene. V shed 10 bases, J shed 5 bases, and the junction held 4 bases outside the gene matches. There are 12 residues in the CDR3.

This clonotype was recorded many times. This chain joins TRBV3-1 and TRBJ2-5; 8 bases align to TRBD2. Germline trimming cut 3 bases from V and 5 bases from J; bases unmatched to any gene: 17. Germline V gene data show CDR1 as LGHDT and CDR2 as YNNKEL (reference sequence). This CDR3 comprises 18 residues. The CDR3 bases are TGTGCCAGCAGCCACGCTCCGCGAGCGGGAGAGTGGGTGGAGACCCAGTACTTC. This translates into CASSHAPRAGEWVETQYF.

The chain has TRBV7-2 and TRBJ2-1; D uncertain. Germline V gene data show CDR1 as SGHTA and CDR2 as FQGNSA. The CDR3 totals 13 residues. Trimming removed 1 base from V and 10 bases from J, with 11 bases in between. The CDR3 loop reads CASSLDRTSEQFF. CDR3 nucleotide sequence: TGTGCCAGCAGCTTAGATCGAACTTCGGAGCAGTTCTTC.

This clonotype was recorded many times. V is TRBV11-2 and J is TRBJ2-5; perhaps TRBD2 as D (6 bases). The germline CDR1 and CDR2 sequences are SGHAT and FQNNGV. This CDR3 spans 14 amino acids. Trimming left V 6 bases short and J 5 bases short, with 16 bases between. CDR3: CASSPGRWGETQYF. The CDR3 DNA sequence: TGTGCCAGCAGTCCAGGGAGGTGGGGGGAGACCCAGTACTTC.

This clonotype was observed at least ten times. The chain is built from TRBV10-3 and TRBJ2-1, with 9 bases that match TRBD2. The CDR3 spans 16 residues. The junction had 10 bases not matched to a gene; V was cut back by 6 bases and J by 4 bases. Germline CDR1 is ENHRY and CDR2 is SYGVKD. DNA of the CDR3: TGTGCCATCAGGAAGGGTGCGGGAGGGGAATACAATGAGCAGTTCTTC. This codes for CAIRKGAGGEYNEQFF.

V is TRBV30 and J is TRBJ1-5; TRBD1 matches 12 bases. V gave up 3 bases and J gave up 5 bases; unmatched junction bases: 5. CDR1 is GTSNPN and CDR2 is SVGIG in the germline V gene (reference sequence). The CDR3 has 15 amino acids. The CDR3 spells CAWRRGTGGHQPQHF. The CDR3 DNA reads TGTGCCTGGAGAAGGGGGACAGGGGGCCATCAGCCCCAGCATTTT.

This clonotype was found a few times. This rearrangement joins TRBV9 to TRBJ1-3; D is unclear. Trimming removed 1 base at V and 0 bases at J, with 8 bases between. CDR1 is SGDLS, CDR2 YYNGEE, per germline. The CDR3 is 15 residues long. The DNA of the CDR3 is TGTGCCAGCAGCGTATTGGGAGACTCTGGAAACACCATATATTTT. It codes for CASSVLGDSGNTIYF.

This clonotype was recorded many times. This chain connects TRBV12-3 or TRBV12-4 to TRBJ2-1; D possibly corresponds to TRBD1 (6 bases). The V and J ends lost 2 bases and 7 bases respectively, with 21 bases between them. The CDR3 consists of 17 residues. CDR3 in DNA: TGTGCCAGCAGTTTACCACCCCGGGACACGAGAATGAATGAGCAGTTCTTC. Its protein product is CASSLPPRDTRMNEQFF.

In its sample, this clonotype was seen once. The V call is TRBV4-1, the J call TRBJ2-1; D may be TRBD2 (5 bases). Deletions cut 3 bases from V and 9 bases from J, with 12 bases between. Germline CDR1 MGHRA, CDR2 YSYEKL. The CDR3 consists of 13 residues. The CDR3 here is CASSHAGGSEQFF. DNA of the CDR3: TGCGCCAGCAGCCACGCTGGAGGAAGTGAGCAGTTCTTC.

Ten or more counts support this clonotype. The gene calls are TRBV6-1 and TRBJ2-3; TRBD1 is a possible D gene (7 bases). CDR3 length: 14 residues. V lost 7 bases, J lost 5 bases, and 16 bases lay in between. The germline V gene has CDR1 MNHNS and CDR2 SASEGT. As DNA, the CDR3 is TGTGCCAGCACCGCGAGGCAGGGGGGAGATACGCAGTATTTT. The encoded protein is CASTARQGGDTQYF.

This clonotype is a singleton in its sample. The J gene is TRBJ2-2, the V gene TRBV6-1; possible D gene TRBD1, 6 bases. This CDR3 contains 16 residues. Germline V gene sequence: CDR1 MNHNS, CDR2 SASEGT. Trimming left V 2 bases short and J 1 base short, with 11 bases between. CDR3 region: CASSEILQGNTGELFF. CDR3 sequence (DNA): TGTGCCAGCAGTGAAATTCTACAGGGGAACACCGGGGAGCTGTTTTTT.

This clonotype was counted between two and nine times. This sequence joins TRBV19 and TRBJ1-5; D not certain. Germline CDR1 is LNHDA and CDR2 is SQIVND (reference sequence). Trimming left V 7 bases short and J 2 bases short, with 18 bases between. The CDR3 consists of 16 residues. The DNA for the CDR3 is TGTGCCAGTACCCCGACGGCGCTGAGAGGCAATCAGCCCCAGCATTTT. This encodes CASTPTALRGNQPQHF.

This clonotype was detected once. The rearrangement links TRBV6-1 to TRBJ2-7; no clear D. Per the germline V gene, CDR1 is MNHNS and CDR2 is SASEGT. V was trimmed by 2 bases and J by 2 bases, leaving 13 bases between them. This CDR3 comprises 15 residues. CDR3 residues: CASSEMTNPPYEQYF. The CDR3 DNA reads TGTGCCAGCAGTGAAATGACAAATCCCCCCTACGAGCAGTACTTC.

This clonotype has more than one count but fewer than ten. This rearrangement joins TRBV19 to TRBJ2-3; 9 bases are shared with TRBD1. Trimming took 5 bases from V and 4 from J; bases not matched to a gene: 10. The CDR3 has 16 residues. CDR1 LNHDA and CDR2 SQIVND come from the germline V gene (reference sequence). CDR3 nucleotides: TGTGCCAGTAGTCCGCGGACAGGGGTGTCCCCAGATACGCAGTATTTT. This translates into CASSPRTGVSPDTQYF.